This T cell receptor (beta chain) was captured by sequencing in a study of vaccination effects on CD4 cells after COVID-19. General observations from the study: Infection-derived and vaccine-derived clones contracted markedly late after vaccination.

Some clones are missing from TCRdb's copy, which holds only in-frame ones; the method was immunoSEQ multiplex PCR. The data contain around 25,000 clones, over 60% of them seen just once; the ten biggest clones take up around 10%. CD4+ T cells specific for antigen were expanded with viral peptide pools by the ViraFEST assay before sequencing. Having been cultured for roughly 10 days, the cells underwent CD4+ T cell isolation. Nucleocapsid antibodies stayed negative before and after vaccination, showing no earlier SARS-CoV-2 infection. There are 18 residues in the CDR3. CDR1 and CDR2 (germline): SGHRS, YFSETQ. V shed 0 bases and J 2 bases; nucleotides not matched to a gene: 7. This clone occurred a few times. Its cognate antigen is unknown.

The source of this sequence is a human donor who received a COVID-19 vaccine. The chain is built from TRBV5-1 and TRBJ1-6; 8 positions match TRBD1. The source was CD4+ T cells from PBMCs cultured with HCoV-NL63 spike peptides, collected before COVID-19 vaccination. The CDR3 loop reads CASSLVGRGLTYNSPLHF. DNA of the CDR3: TGCGCCAGCAGCTTGGTGGGCAGGGGGCTTACCTATAATTCACCCCTCCACTTT.